The table lists the clone carrying this T cell receptor (beta chain) with many counts. This entry belongs to a study of response to subunit inactivated influenza vaccine. TCRdb fed the RT-PCR reads into MiXCR, producing one record per CDR3 protein. The sample gives roughly 630,000 distinct CDR3 sequences, less than 15% of which show up once; 6.5% to 8% is in the top ten. CDR1 and CDR2 (germline): SQVTM, ANQGSEA. Trimming stripped 4 bases from V and 6 bases from J, with 9 bases between. This CDR3 has 12 residues. The chain uses TRBV29-1 and TRBJ2-2; possibly TRBD2 for D (5 bases). The source of this sequence is a man aged 50-60 years who received an inactivated influenza vaccine. Sequenced material: PBMCs from blood, taken around 15 days before vaccination. The CDR3: CSVVEGSGELFF. CDR3 sequence (DNA): TGCAGCGTTGTAGAGGGCTCCGGGGAGCTGTTTTTT.